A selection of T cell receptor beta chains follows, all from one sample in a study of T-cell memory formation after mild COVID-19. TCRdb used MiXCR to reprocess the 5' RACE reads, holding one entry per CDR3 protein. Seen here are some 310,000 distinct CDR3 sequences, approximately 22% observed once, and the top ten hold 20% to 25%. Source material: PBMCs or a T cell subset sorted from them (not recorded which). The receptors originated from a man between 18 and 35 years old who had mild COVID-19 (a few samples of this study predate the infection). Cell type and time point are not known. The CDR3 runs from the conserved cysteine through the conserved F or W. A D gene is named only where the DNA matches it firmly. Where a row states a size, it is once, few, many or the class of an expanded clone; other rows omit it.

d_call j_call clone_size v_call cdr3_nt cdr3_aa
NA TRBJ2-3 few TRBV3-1 TGTGCCAGCACCACCGGCCAAGGCGGACCAAAGGGGCAGACAGATACGCAGTATTTT CASTTGQGGPKGQTDTQYF
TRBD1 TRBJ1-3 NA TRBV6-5 TGTGCCAGCAGTTACAGGGCGGGACAGGCCATATATTTT CASSYRAGQAIYF
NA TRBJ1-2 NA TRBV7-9 TGTGCCAGCAGCCACCCCGTGCGGACCGGGGACTATGGCTACACCTTC CASSHPVRTGDYGYTF
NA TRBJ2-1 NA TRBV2 TGTGCCAGCAGGCTCGATCTAAACTCCTACAATGAGCAGTTCTTC CASRLDLNSYNEQFF
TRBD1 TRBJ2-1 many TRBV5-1 TGCGCCAGCAGCTGGCCCCGGGACAGGGGGCGGAATGAGCAGTTCTTC CASSWPRDRGRNEQFF
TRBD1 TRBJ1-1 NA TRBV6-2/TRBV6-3 TGTGCCAGCAGGAGGGACAGATACACTGAAGCTTTCTTT CASRRDRYTEAFF
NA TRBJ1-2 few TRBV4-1 TGCGCCAGCAGCCAAGAAGGTACCGGCCCCTATGGCTACACCTTC CASSQEGTGPYGYTF
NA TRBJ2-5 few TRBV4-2 TGTGCCAGCAGCCCCAAGTTGGGTTTAGGAGAGACCCAGTACTTC CASSPKLGLGETQYF
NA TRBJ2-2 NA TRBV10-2 TGCGCCAGCAAGGGAGACACCGGGGAGCTGTTTTTT CASKGDTGELFF
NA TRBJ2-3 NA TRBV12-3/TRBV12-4 TGTGCCAGCAGTTTAAGGGTCGGAGATACGCAGTATTTT CASSLRVGDTQYF
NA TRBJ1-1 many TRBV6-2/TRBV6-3 TGTGCCAGCAAAGACCCGGACACTGAAGCTTTCTTT CASKDPDTEAFF
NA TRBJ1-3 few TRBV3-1 TGTGCCAGCAGCCAGGACAGCTACTCTGGAAACACCATATATTTT CASSQDSYSGNTIYF
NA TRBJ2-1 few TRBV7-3 TGTGCCAGCAGCTTATCATCCCCGGGCGGTGAGCAGTTCTTC CASSLSSPGGEQFF
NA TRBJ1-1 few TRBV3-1 TGTGCCAGCAGCCTCGCGGGCTCGGGCACTGAAGCTTTCTTT CASSLAGSGTEAFF
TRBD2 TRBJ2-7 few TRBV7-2 TGTGCCAGCAGCCCCTATATGGAGGCTAGCGGACCTTACTTC CASSPYMEASGPYF